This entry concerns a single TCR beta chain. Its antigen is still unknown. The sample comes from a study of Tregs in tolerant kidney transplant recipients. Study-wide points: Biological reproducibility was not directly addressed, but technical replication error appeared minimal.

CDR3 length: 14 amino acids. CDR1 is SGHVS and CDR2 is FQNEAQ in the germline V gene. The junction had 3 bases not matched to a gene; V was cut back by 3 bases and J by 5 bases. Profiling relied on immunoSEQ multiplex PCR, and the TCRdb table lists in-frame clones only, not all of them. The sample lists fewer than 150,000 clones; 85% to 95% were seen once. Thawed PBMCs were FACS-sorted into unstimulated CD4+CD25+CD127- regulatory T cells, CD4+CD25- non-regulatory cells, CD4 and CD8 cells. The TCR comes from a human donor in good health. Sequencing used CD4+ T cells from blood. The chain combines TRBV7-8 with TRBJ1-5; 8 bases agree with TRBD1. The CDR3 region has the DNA TGTGCCAGCAGCTTCACAGGGGGAGATCAGCCCCAGCATTTT. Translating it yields CASSFTGGDQPQHF.